Following are 2 T cell receptor beta chains from one sample sequenced in a study of T-cell reconstitution after alpha-beta-depleted transplantation in children. The library targeted TCRbeta and was prepared with unique molecular identifiers. TCRdb re-called the PCR reads with MiXCR, one entry per CDR3 protein. The data contain about 110,000 distinct CDR3 sequences, 5% to 8% of them singletons. The sample was PBMCs, mostly from graft donor cells, taken 360 days after TCRalphabeta/CD19-depleted stem cell transplant. All receptors derive from a male patient aged 2-15 years who had a stem cell transplant for acute lymphoblastic leukemia, so the T cells may come from the graft donor.

This clonotype was seen only a few times. The gene calls are TRBV9 and TRBJ2-7; tentatively, D is TRBD2 (6 bases). Germline V gene lookup returns CDR1 SGDLS and CDR2 YYNGEE. The V end was cut by 2 bases, the J end by 3 bases, with 15 bases between. CDR3 length equals 15 residues. The CDR3, as DNA: TGTGCCAGCAGCGTGGGGGGTAGCGGCCTCTACGAGCAGTACTTC. Protein: CASSVGGSGLYEQYF.

This clonotype was counted at least ten times. The gene calls are TRBV12-3 or TRBV12-4 and TRBJ1-5, with D perhaps matching TRBD1 (5 bases). Between the trimmed V and J ends, which lost 7 bases and 1 base, there was a span of 8 bases. The CDR3 runs 13 residues. The CDR3 nucleotides read TGTGCCAGCACTCCAGGGAGCAATCAGCCCCAGCATTTT. Protein: CASTPGSNQPQHF.